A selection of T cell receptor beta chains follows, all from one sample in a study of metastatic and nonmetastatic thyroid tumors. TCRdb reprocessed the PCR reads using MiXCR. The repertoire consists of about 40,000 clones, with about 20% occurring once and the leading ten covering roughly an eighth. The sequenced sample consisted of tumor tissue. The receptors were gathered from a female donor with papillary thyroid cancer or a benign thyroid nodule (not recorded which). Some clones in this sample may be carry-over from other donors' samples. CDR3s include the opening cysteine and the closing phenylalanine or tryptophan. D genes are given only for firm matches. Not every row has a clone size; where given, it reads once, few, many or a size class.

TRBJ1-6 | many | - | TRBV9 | CASSAYPRAGNNSPLHF | TGTGCCAGCAGCGCGTACCCTCGCGCAGGTAATAATTCACCCCTCCACTTT
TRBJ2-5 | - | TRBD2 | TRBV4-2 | CASSQERLAGGLGETQYF | TGTGCCAGCAGCCAAGAACGGCTAGCGGGAGGCCTGGGAGAGACCCAGTACTTC
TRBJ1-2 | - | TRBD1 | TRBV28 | CASRGQLYGYTF | TGTGCCAGCAGGGGACAGCTCTATGGCTACACCTTC
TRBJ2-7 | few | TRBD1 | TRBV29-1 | CIVAWTGKGYEQYF | TGCATCGTTGCCTGGACAGGGAAAGGCTACGAGCAGTACTTC
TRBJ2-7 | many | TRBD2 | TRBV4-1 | CASSQNRLAGKFVYEQYF | TGCGCCAGCAGCCAAAATAGACTAGCGGGGAAGTTTGTCTACGAGCAGTACTTC
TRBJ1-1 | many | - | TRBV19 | CASKGGWMNTEAFF | TGTGCCAGTAAAGGCGGTTGGATGAACACTGAAGCTTTCTTT
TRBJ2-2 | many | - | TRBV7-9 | CASSPERVYTGELFF | TGTGCCAGCAGTCCGGAAAGGGTGTACACCGGGGAGCTGTTTTTT
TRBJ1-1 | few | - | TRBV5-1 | CASSPTTGNTEAFF | TGCGCCAGCAGCCCCACTACAGGGAACACTGAAGCTTTCTTT
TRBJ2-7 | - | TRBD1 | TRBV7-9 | CASSSPDRAYEQYF | TGTGCCAGCAGCTCTCCGGACAGGGCCTACGAGCAGTACTTC
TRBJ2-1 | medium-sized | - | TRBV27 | CATKREIGVTYNEQFF | TGTGCCACCAAGAGGGAGATCGGAGTGACCTACAATGAGCAGTTCTTC
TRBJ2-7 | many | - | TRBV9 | CASSPHQGGFDEQYF | TGTGCCAGCAGCCCCCATCAAGGGGGGTTCGACGAGCAGTACTTC
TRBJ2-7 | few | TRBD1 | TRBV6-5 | CASSYEGTGGAVEQYF | TGTGCCAGCAGTTACGAAGGCACAGGGGGTGCCGTCGAGCAGTACTTC
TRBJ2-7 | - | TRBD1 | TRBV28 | CASSLLGTVLSYEQYF | TGTGCCAGCAGTTTGCTCGGGACAGTGTTGTCCTACGAGCAGTACTTC
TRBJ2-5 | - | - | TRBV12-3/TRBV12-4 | CASSTGKTQYF | TGTGCCAGCAGCACCGGAAAGACCCAGTACTTC
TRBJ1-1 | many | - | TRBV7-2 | CASSLSSQTEAFF | TGTGCCAGCAGCTTAAGTTCCCAAACTGAAGCTTTCTTT
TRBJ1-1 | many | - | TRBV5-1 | CASRPGWNTEAFF | TGCGCCAGCAGGCCAGGGTGGAACACTGAAGCTTTCTTT
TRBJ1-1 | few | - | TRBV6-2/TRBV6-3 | CASMGLAEAFF | TGTGCCAGCATGGGATTAGCTGAAGCTTTCTTT
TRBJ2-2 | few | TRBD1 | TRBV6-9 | CASSQLNRGLDTGELFF | TGTGCCAGCAGCCAGCTCAACAGGGGGCTAGACACCGGGGAGCTGTTTTTT
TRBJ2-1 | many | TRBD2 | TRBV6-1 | CASKLGGDGVREQFF | TGTGCCAGCAAACTCGGGGGGGACGGTGTTCGTGAGCAGTTCTTC
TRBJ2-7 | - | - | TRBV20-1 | CSEGTQADEQYF | TGCAGTGAGGGGACACAGGCGGACGAGCAGTACTTC
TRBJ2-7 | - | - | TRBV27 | CASSLGDSTYEQCF | TGTGCAAGCAGTTTGGGGGACTCGACATACGAGCAGTGCTTC
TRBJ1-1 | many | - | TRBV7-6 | CASSLATGSSTEAFF | TGTGCCAGCAGCTTAGCGACAGGATCATCAACTGAAGCTTTCTTT
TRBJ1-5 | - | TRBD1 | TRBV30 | CAWSVGGQSYSNQPQHF | TGTGCCTGGAGTGTGGGGGGACAGTCATATAGCAATCAGCCCCAGCATTTT
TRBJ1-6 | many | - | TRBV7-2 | CASSSNNSPLHF | TGTGCCAGCAGCTCAAATAATTCACCCCTCCACTTT
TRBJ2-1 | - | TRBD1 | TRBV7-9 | CAISLALGQGPREQFF | TGTGCCATCAGCTTAGCTTTAGGACAGGGACCTCGTGAGCAGTTCTTC
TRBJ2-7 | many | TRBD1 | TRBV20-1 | CSATTRGRDRGSYEQYF | TGCAGTGCTACAACACGCGGCCGGGACAGGGGTTCCTACGAGCAGTACTTC
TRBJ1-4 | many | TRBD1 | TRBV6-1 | CASSPPGQRGEKLFF | TGTGCCAGCAGCCCCCCGGGACAGCGAGGGGAAAAACTGTTTTTT